A single sample is the source of the 20 T cell receptor beta chains below, sequenced in a study of T cells after yellow fever vaccination. One entry per CDR3 protein results from TCRdb running MiXCR on the 5' RACE reads. The sample yields about 160,000 distinct CDR3 sequences, approximately 6.7% seen once. Sample: CD4+ T cells sorted from PBMCs, taken 5 to 6 days after the first yellow fever vaccination. Receptor source: a man between 18 and 29 years old who received the YFV17D yellow fever vaccine.

At least ten counts were recorded for this clonotype. The chain links TRBV28 to TRBJ2-1; D gene ambiguous. CDR1 and CDR2 (germline): MDHEN, SYDVKM. The CDR3 length is 15 residues. V shed 3 bases and J shed 4 bases, with 13 bases lying between them. CDR3 sequence reads: CASSFSLALYNEQFF. CDR3 nucleotides: TGTGCCAGCAGTTTCTCGCTGGCCCTTTACAATGAGCAGTTCTTC.

Of note for this clonotype: One base away lies a much larger clone, so this may be a sequencing read error. The rearrangement links TRBV6-1 to TRBJ1-1, with D hard to call. Looked up from germline, CDR1 is MNHNS and CDR2 is SASEGT. V gave up 7 bases and J gave up 4 bases, with 13 bases separating them. There are 13 residues in the CDR3. In DNA, the CDR3 is TGTGCCAGCATGGAGGCAGAGGGCACTGAAGCTTTCTTT. This translates into CASMEAEGTEAFF.

This clonotype was seen a few times. V is TRBV5-1 and J is TRBJ2-7; 8 nucleotides match TRBD1. The CDR3 contains 14 residues. The germline CDR1 and CDR2 sequences are SGHRS and YFSETQ. Unmatched junction bases numbered 5, after V lost 4 bases and J lost 2 bases. CDR3 loop: CASSGQGTAYEQYF. The DNA for the CDR3 is TGCGCCAGCAGCGGACAGGGCACGGCCTACGAGCAGTACTTC.

Many counts were recorded for this clonotype. The V call is TRBV5-1, the J call TRBJ1-1, with a tentative D call TRBD1 (5 bases). This CDR3 has 13 residues. Germline V gene data show CDR1 as SGHRS and CDR2 as YFSETQ. Trimming left V 0 bases short and J 5 bases short, with 8 bases between. The CDR3 reads CASSLAGLTEAFF. In DNA form, the CDR3 reads TGCGCCAGCAGCTTGGCAGGGCTTACTGAAGCTTTCTTT.

This clonotype has at least ten counts. The chain employs TRBV5-5 and TRBJ2-3; 7 positions match TRBD1. Germline CDR1 is SGHKS and CDR2 is YYEKEE (reference sequence). There are 17 residues in the CDR3. V lost 0 bases to trimming and J lost 2 bases; unmatched junction nucleotides: 9. This CDR3 reads CASSLAPTGQNTDTQYF. The CDR3 coding sequence is TGTGCCAGCAGCTTGGCCCCCACGGGACAGAACACAGATACGCAGTATTTT.

This clonotype showed up many times. The chain couples TRBV4-1 to TRBJ2-6; D gene unclear. The CDR3 spans 13 residues. Germline V gives CDR1 MGHRA, CDR2 YSYEKL. V shed 3 bases and J shed 4 bases, with 4 bases lying between them. The CDR3 DNA is TGCGCCAGCAGCCAGGGGGGGGCCAACGTCCTGACTTTC. Translating it yields CASSQGGANVLTF.

Regarding this clonotype: Sequence at one end of the junction differs from germline and may be a read error. This chain connects TRBV10-3 to TRBJ1-5; 9 bases map to TRBD1. CDR1 and CDR2 from the germline V gene are ENHRY and SYGVKD. This CDR3 region has 15 residues. The CDR3 is CGISEQGAGNQPQHF. In DNA form, the CDR3 reads TGTGGCATCAGTGAACAGGGGGCCGGCAATCAGCCCCAGCATTTT.

This clonotype has a count of ten or more. The chain links TRBV12-3 or TRBV12-4 to TRBJ2-6; D is undetermined. The CDR3 sequence is 14 residues long. Trimming pared 2 bases from V and 0 bases from J, leaving 2 bases between. For the CDR3, the DNA is TGTGCCAGCAGTTTATCCTCTGGGGCCAACGTCCTGACTTTC. Translating gives CASSLSSGANVLTF.

In this sample, this clonotype turned up many times. The chain carries TRBV3-1 and TRBJ1-2; D is unresolved. The V and J ends lost 0 bases and 8 bases respectively, with 13 bases between them. This CDR3 region has 14 residues. Germline lookup yields CDR1 LGHDT and CDR2 YNNKEL (reference sequence). The CDR3 DNA reads as TGTGCCAGCAGCCAAGATGCCAGGTCGATCGGCTACACCTTC. Amino acids: CASSQDARSIGYTF.

The J gene is TRBJ2-7, the V gene TRBV24-1; D is uncertain. Trimming left V 3 bases short and J 3 bases short, with 20 bases between. Germline V gives CDR1 KGHDR, CDR2 SFDVKD. This CDR3 has 17 residues. CDR3 coding DNA: TGTGCCACCAGTGATGCCCATAGATCAACCTGCCGCTACGAGCAGTACTTC. Protein sequence: CATSDAHRSTCRYEQYF.

The rearrangement uses TRBV11-1 and TRBJ2-6; 12 bases are shared with TRBD2. The CDR3 sequence is 18 residues long. Germline-derived CDR1 and CDR2 are SGHAT and FQDESV (reference sequence). Germline trimming cut 5 bases from V and 1 base from J; bases unmatched to any gene: 6. The CDR3 region is CASSKTSGGPSGANVLTF. The CDR3 DNA is TGTGCCAGCAGCAAAACTAGCGGGGGGCCGTCTGGGGCCAACGTCCTGACTTTC.

The table lists this clonotype with many counts. Here the CDR3 reads CASSFQGDQPQHF. In nucleotides, the CDR3 is TGTGCCAGCAGTTTCCAGGGAGATCAGCCCCAGCATTTT. This chain connects TRBV12-3 or TRBV12-4 to TRBJ1-5; weak D call: TRBD1 (5 bases). This CDR3 region has 13 residues. With 3 bases removed from V and 5 bases from J, the gap between germline ends came to 8 bases.

The V call is TRBV6-8, the J call TRBJ1-2, with D perhaps matching TRBD1 (6 bases). The germline CDR1 and CDR2 sequences are MNHGY and SAAAGT. This CDR3 has 15 amino acids. V was trimmed by 8 bases and J by 5 bases, leaving 21 bases between them. CDR3 sequence (DNA): TGTGCCAGCTGCTGGGGGCAGGCGAAGCTATATGGCTACACCTTC. Protein product: CASCWGQAKLYGYTF.

This clonotype occurred many times. This chain connects TRBV29-1 to TRBJ2-2; 12 positions match TRBD1. This CDR3 comprises 16 residues. The V gene end was trimmed by 6 bases and the J gene end by 2 bases; junction bases not matched to a gene: 7. Germline CDR1 and CDR2: SQVTM and ANQGSEA. CDR3 residues: CSVPGGQGANTGELFF. CDR3 DNA: TGCAGCGTCCCTGGGGGACAGGGGGCTAACACCGGGGAGCTGTTTTTT.

This clonotype was seen at least ten times. Mismatch with germline at one junction end may stem from a read error. CDR3 nucleotides: TGTGCTAGCAGCTTAGGGACAGGTACTGGGGCCAACGTCCTGACTTTC. Residues: CASSLGTGTGANVLTF. The chain uses TRBV7-7 and TRBJ2-6; 8 bases map to TRBD1. This CDR3 is built from 16 residues. Germline CDR1 and CDR2: SSHAT and FNYEAQ (reference sequence).

V gene TRBV4-3 combines with J gene TRBJ1-6, with unresolved D. CDR1 and CDR2 from the germline V gene are LGHNA and YSLEER. V lost 0 bases and J lost 8, with 8 bases in between. This CDR3 has 14 amino acids. CDR3 nucleotide sequence: TGCGCCAGCAGCCAAGAGGCGATGGATTCACCCCTCCACTTT. It codes for CASSQEAMDSPLHF.

Ten or more counts support this clonotype. The chain recombines TRBV25-1 with TRBJ2-7; TRBD2 might be the D (5 bases). The CDR3 runs 13 residues. V was trimmed by 5 bases and J by 3 bases, leaving 11 bases between them. From germline, CDR1 is MGHDK and CDR2 SYGVNS. The CDR3 DNA reads as TGTGCCAGCAGTAGGAGGTTTCGCTACGAGCAGTACTTC. Encoded protein: CASSRRFRYEQYF.

This clonotype was picked up many times. This chain links TRBV11-2 with TRBJ2-3; D uncertain. CDR1 is SGHAT and CDR2 is FQNNGV in the germline V gene. The ends were cut back, 2 bases at V and 2 bases at J, with 8 bases in the middle. The CDR3 consists of 14 residues. The CDR3 DNA reads TGTGCCAGCAGCTTATTCAGGTCCACAGATACGCAGTATTTT. It specifies CASSLFRSTDTQYF. Supplemented by reference TRBV11-2 and TRBJ2-3, the full variable domain reads EAGVAQSPRYKIIEKRQSVAFWCNPISGHATLYWYQQILGQGPKLLIQFQNNGVVDDSQLPKDRFSAERLKGVDSTLKIQPAKLEDSAVYLCASSLFRSTDTQYFGPGTRLTVL.

The V and J genes are TRBV10-3 and TRBJ1-3; D call uncertain. Per the germline V gene, CDR1 is ENHRY and CDR2 is SYGVKD. V was shortened by 6 bases and J by 0 bases, with 9 bases between the two germline ends. CDR3 length: 14 residues. CDR3 in DNA: TGTGCCATCAGCTCCCAAGGCTCTGGAAACACCATATATTTT. It translates to CAISSQGSGNTIYF.

This clonotype was detected many times. The chain combines TRBV9 with TRBJ1-4; D is ambiguous. The CDR3 length is 15 residues. The germline CDR1 and CDR2 sequences are SGDLS and YYNGEE. The V end lost 4 bases, the J end lost 7 bases, and 17 bases lay between the germline ends. The CDR3 DNA reads TGTGCCAGCAGCTCCCTTGCAGCAAAAGGTGAAAAACTGTTTTTT. Translation gives CASSSLAAKGEKLFF.